These T cell receptor beta chains were read from a single sample in a study of Ad26.COV2.S vaccination and SARS-CoV-2 variants. Produced via immunoSEQ multiplex PCR; TCRdb's table is partial and in-frame only. Of some 350,000 clones listed, roughly 84% are singletons. The sequencing used peripheral blood, collected in a trial of Ad26.COV2.S vaccine versus placebo. The source is a person aged 18-60 years who received the Ad26.COV2.S COVID-19 vaccine or a placebo. Each CDR3 is given with its conserved first and last residue. D genes are given only for firm matches. Some rows mark clone size as missing; the rest say once, few, many or name a class of expanded clone.

>TRBJ1-1|.|.|TRBV6-2/TRBV6-3
CASSQQAQAFF
TGTGCCAGCAGCCAACAAGCTCAAGCTTTCTTT
>TRBJ2-5|.|.|TRBV6-5
CASSYSGGSETQYF
TGTGCCAGCAGTTACTCCGGAGGTTCGGAGACCCAGTACTTC
>TRBJ1-2|.|TRBD1|TRBV7-9
CASSDGQGSYGYTF
TGTGCCAGCAGCGACGGACAGGGGTCCTACGGCTACACCTTC
>TRBJ2-6|.|TRBD1|TRBV18
CASSPTGASSGANVLTF
TGTGCCAGCTCACCGACAGGGGCTAGCTCTGGGGCCAACGTCCTGACTTTC
>TRBJ2-7|.|.|TRBV4-1
CASSQFGEYEQYF
TGCGCCAGCAGCCAGTTCGGGGAATACGAGCAGTACTTC
>TRBJ2-5|.|.|TRBV10-3
CAIRAGSQETQYF
TGTGCCATCAGGGCTGGATCCCAAGAGACCCAGTACTTC
>TRBJ2-1|.|.|TRBV27
CASSTGYNYNEQFF
TGTGCCAGCAGTACCGGATACAACTACAATGAGCAGTTCTTC
>TRBJ1-6|.|.|TRBV11-2
CASSPQGVGYNSPLHF
TGTGCCAGCAGCCCACAGGGAGTGGGATATAATTCACCCCTCCACTTT
>TRBJ1-1|.|.|TRBV10-1
CASRAQGNTEAFF
TGCGCCAGCAGAGCACAGGGGAACACTGAAGCTTTCTTT
>TRBJ2-3|.|.|TRBV30
CARRDTTSTDTQYF
TGTGCCCGCAGGGACACCACTAGCACAGATACGCAGTATTTT
>TRBJ2-7|few|TRBD2|TRBV5-6
CASSGSGGTYEQYF
TGTGCCAGCAGCGGTAGCGGGGGCACCTACGAGCAGTACTTC
>TRBJ2-1|.|TRBD2|TRBV5-1
CASSPNSGNEQFF
TGCGCCAGCAGCCCTAATAGCGGGAATGAGCAGTTCTTC
>TRBJ1-5|.|.|TRBV3-1/TRBV3-2
CASSFTGNNQPQHF
TGTGCCAGCAGTTTTACCGGGAACAATCAGCCCCAGCATTTT
>TRBJ1-5|.|.|TRBV2
CASSRPDQPQHF
TGTGCCAGCAGTAGGCCAGATCAGCCCCAGCATTTT
>TRBJ2-7|.|TRBD1|TRBV5-1
CASSSDRAYEQYF
TGCGCCAGCAGCTCGGACAGGGCCTACGAGCAGTACTTC
>TRBJ2-7|.|TRBD1|TRBV28
CASRQGREQYF
TGTGCCAGCAGACAGGGGCGGGAGCAGTACTTC
>TRBJ1-5|.|TRBD1|TRBV6-2/TRBV6-3
CASSPTRQGQQPQHF
TGTGCCAGCAGCCCTACAAGACAGGGTCAACAGCCCCAGCATTTT
>TRBJ1-3|.|.|TRBV4-3
CASSQAKGVGNTIYF
TGCGCCAGCAGCCAAGCGAAGGGTGTTGGAAACACCATATATTTT
>TRBJ1-1|.|TRBD1|TRBV4-3
CASSQVGQGETEAFF
TGCGCCAGCAGCCAAGTGGGACAGGGAGAGACTGAAGCTTTCTTT
>TRBJ2-7|.|TRBD1|TRBV6-5
CASRDRATYEQYF
TGTGCCAGCAGGGACAGGGCGACCTACGAGCAGTACTTC
>TRBJ1-1|once|.|TRBV27
CASSENTGTNTEAFF
TGTGCCAGCAGTGAGAATACAGGGACGAACACTGAAGCTTTCTTT
>TRBJ2-1|.|TRBD2|TRBV5-6
CASSEGLAINNEQFF
TGTGCCAGCAGCGAGGGACTAGCGATCAACAATGAGCAGTTCTTC
>TRBJ1-1|.|.|TRBV6-5
CASTRAINTEAFF
TGTGCCAGCACAAGGGCAATAAACACTGAAGCTTTCTTT
>TRBJ1-1|once|TRBD1|TRBV7-8
CASSFADRVTEAFF
TGTGCCAGCAGCTTTGCTGACAGGGTGACTGAAGCTTTCTTT
>TRBJ2-1|.|.|TRBV4-3
CASSQATQGYEQFF
TGCGCCAGCAGCCAAGCAACCCAGGGTTATGAGCAGTTCTTC
>TRBJ1-2|.|TRBD1|TRBV10-3
CAITEDRALGDYGYTF
TGTGCCATCACCGAAGACAGGGCGCTGGGGGACTATGGCTACACCTTC
>TRBJ2-3|.|.|TRBV6-5
CASRQDPSRDTQYF
TGTGCCAGCAGACAAGACCCCTCCCGAGATACGCAGTATTTT
>TRBJ1-4|.|.|TRBV15
CATSKTAYNEKLFF
TGTGCCACCAGCAAAACAGCCTATAATGAAAAACTGTTTTTT
>TRBJ2-1|.|TRBD1|TRBV11-3
CASSLGQGSYNEQFF
TGTGCCAGCAGCTTAGGACAGGGCTCCTACAATGAGCAGTTCTTC
>TRBJ2-5|.|.|TRBV18
CASSTGTTGTQYF
TGTGCCAGCTCAACCGGGACAACAGGGACCCAGTACTTC
>TRBJ2-1|.|TRBD2|TRBV5-1
CASSLGLAGGKNEQFF
TGCGCCAGCAGCTTGGGGCTAGCGGGAGGGAAAAATGAGCAGTTCTTC
>TRBJ2-5|.|TRBD2|TRBV19
CASSSRGGLGSETQYF
TGTGCCAGTAGTTCGCGGGGGGGCCTCGGAAGTGAGACCCAGTACTTC
>TRBJ2-3|.|.|TRBV3-1/TRBV3-2
CASRPGRRDTQYF
TGTGCCAGCAGACCCGGACGGCGGGATACGCAGTATTTT
>TRBJ2-5|.|TRBD2|TRBV7-7
CASSLAGGSQETQYF
TGTGCTAGCAGCTTAGCGGGAGGGTCCCAAGAGACCCAGTACTTC
>TRBJ2-2|many|.|TRBV6-4
CASSDADTGELFF
TGTGCCAGCAGTGACGCGGACACCGGGGAGCTGTTTTTT
>TRBJ2-1|.|TRBD2|TRBV7-2
CASSLEAGAYYNEQFF
TGTGCCAGCAGCTTAGAAGCGGGGGCCTACTACAATGAGCAGTTCTTC
>TRBJ1-2|few|.|TRBV5-1
CASSAGTAFYGYTF
TGCGCCAGCAGCGCCGGGACGGCCTTCTATGGCTACACCTTC
>TRBJ1-5|.|.|TRBV4-3
CASSPRLKNQPQHF
TGCGCCAGCAGCCCTCGACTGAAAAATCAGCCCCAGCATTTT
>TRBJ2-5|.|.|TRBV6-1
CASSESGTGIRTQYF
TGTGCCAGCAGTGAATCGGGAACGGGGATTCGGACCCAGTACTTC
>TRBJ1-5|.|.|TRBV30
CAWARQENQPQHF
TGTGCCTGGGCCCGGCAGGAAAATCAGCCCCAGCATTTT